This entry lists 18 T cell receptor beta chains sequenced from one sample in a study of T cells after yellow fever vaccination. From the 5' RACE reads, TCRdb called clonotypes with MiXCR, one entry per CDR3 protein. The data show 450,000 to 650,000 distinct CDR3 sequences, roughly 14% seen once. Here the sequenced sample was PBMCs, taken on the day of the yellow fever booster vaccination. The receptors derive from a man aged 25 to 45 who received the YFV17D yellow fever vaccine.

The chain employs TRBV27 and TRBJ1-1; D unclear. Germline V lookup: CDR1 MNHEY, CDR2 SMNVEV (reference sequence). The CDR3 extends over 18 amino acids. V lost 5 bases, J lost 0 bases, and 22 bases lay in between. The CDR3 region is CASSRNLALGRMNTEAFF. In nucleotides, the CDR3 is TGTGCCAGCAGTCGAAACCTGGCCCTCGGGCGGATGAACACTGAAGCTTTCTTT.

This clonotype came up a few times. This chain links TRBV20-1 with TRBJ2-1; TRBD2 matches 7 bases. The V gene end was trimmed by 0 bases and the J gene end by 15 bases; junction bases not matched to a gene: 14. Germline-derived CDR1 and CDR2 are DFQATT and SNEGSKA (reference sequence). The CDR3 contains 14 residues. The CDR3 is CSARDLSLGRALFF. DNA of the CDR3: TGCAGTGCTAGAGATTTGAGCCTGGGGAGGGCCCTGTTCTTC.

This clonotype was picked up a small number of times. The chain employs TRBV6-5 and TRBJ1-1; D unresolved. The CDR3 extends over 15 amino acids. The V end was cut by 6 bases, the J end by 1 base, with 15 bases between. Germline V lookup: CDR1 MNHEY, CDR2 SVGAGI. CDR3 amino acids: CASSLRRVKNTEAFF. The DNA of the CDR3 is TGTGCCAGCAGCTTACGAAGGGTGAAGAACACTGAAGCTTTCTTT.

The chain couples TRBV7-2 to TRBJ2-2; D gene unclear. Germline CDR1 SGHTA, CDR2 FQGNSA. V was clipped by 4 bases and J by 5 bases, with 11 bases between them. The CDR3 is 14 residues long. CDR3 coding DNA: TGTGCCAGCAGCTGGACGGCCGGGACCGGGGAGCTGTTTTTT. It specifies CASSWTAGTGELFF.

V and J are TRBV6-1 and TRBJ2-2; the match to TRBD2 covers 7 bases. Germline values: CDR1 MNHNS, CDR2 SASEGT. The CDR3 covers 13 residues. J gave up 7 bases and V 6 bases, and 5 bases lay outside the gene matches. The CDR3, as DNA: TGTGCCAGCAGCCACGGGGAGGGCGGGGAGCTGTTTTTT. It codes for CASSHGEGGELFF.

In its sample, this clonotype was seen a few times. The gene calls are TRBV12-3 or TRBV12-4 and TRBJ1-2; TRBD1 aligns across 7 bases. V trimming: 6 bases; J trimming: 4 bases; junction bases outside the gene matches: 5. CDR3 length: 13 residues. This CDR3 reads CASSRQGIYGYTF. CDR3 sequence (DNA): TGTGCCAGCAGCCGACAGGGAATCTATGGCTACACCTTC.

This clonotype turned up a few times. CDR3 in amino acids: CATSDPGQSEAFF. CDR3 sequence (DNA): TGTGCCACCAGTGACCCTGGACAGTCTGAAGCTTTCTTT. The chain joins TRBV24-1 to TRBJ1-1; TRBD1 is a possible D gene (6 bases). The CDR3 runs to 13 residues. Germline lookup yields CDR1 KGHDR and CDR2 SFDVKD. V gave up 4 bases and J gave up 6 bases, with 11 bases separating them.

The chain is built from TRBV12-3 or TRBV12-4 and TRBJ2-7; TRBD1 matches 11 bases. This CDR3 contains 14 residues. Losses at the gene ends were 3 bases for V and 7 bases for J; bases not matched to a gene: 5. The CDR3 DNA is TGTGCCAGCAGTTTTGGACAGGGGGCCCGAGAGCAGTACTTC. This gives the protein CASSFGQGAREQYF.

This clonotype came up a few times. The genes are TRBV7-2 and TRBJ2-6; D might be TRBD1 or TRBD2, each matching 5 bases. V was shortened by 5 bases and J by 0 bases, with 11 bases between the two germline ends. Germline V gene data show CDR1 as SGHTA and CDR2 as FQGNSA. The CDR3 sequence is 16 residues long. In DNA form, the CDR3 reads TGTGCCAGCAGCAGGGGACCGGCCTCTGGGGCCAACGTCCTGACTTTC. Protein sequence: CASSRGPASGANVLTF.

This clonotype was seen more than once but under ten times. The chain links TRBV12-3 or TRBV12-4 to TRBJ1-1; tentative D call: TRBD1 (5 bases). The CDR3 spans 13 residues. Deletions cut 5 bases from V and 3 bases from J, with 10 bases between. Written as DNA, the CDR3 is TGTGCCAGCAGTGGGGACCAACACACTGAAGCTTTCTTT. This encodes CASSGDQHTEAFF.

V is TRBV5-1 and J is TRBJ2-1, with 7 nucleotides matching TRBD2. Germline V CDR1 and CDR2: SGHRS, YFSETQ. CDR3 length: 13 amino acids. Unmatched junction bases numbered 3, after V lost 1 base and J lost 8 bases. This CDR3 is CASSLYAGDEQFF. CDR3 nucleotide sequence: TGCGCCAGCAGCTTGTATGCGGGGGATGAGCAGTTCTTC.

This clonotype was picked up a small number of times. V and J are TRBV5-6 and TRBJ2-3; D ambiguous. The CDR3 extends over 11 amino acids. V was clipped by 6 bases and J by 6 bases, with 8 bases between them. Germline V gene lookup returns CDR1 SGHDT and CDR2 YYEEEE. The CDR3 loop reads CASTVGDTQYF. The CDR3 DNA follows: TGTGCCAGCACCGTTGGGGATACGCAGTATTTT.

The chain employs TRBV5-5 and TRBJ2-2; D is ambiguous. V shed 6 bases and J shed 4 bases, with 7 bases lying between them. CDR3 length: 12 amino acids. Germline V gives CDR1 SGHKS, CDR2 YYEKEE (reference sequence). The CDR3 DNA sequence: TGTGCCAGCAAGAGAGGCACCGGGGAGCTGTTTTTT. Its protein product is CASKRGTGELFF. The full variable domain, its missing parts supplied by reference TRBV5-5 and TRBJ2-2, is DAGVTQSPTHLIKTRGQQVTLRCSPISGHKSVSWYQQVLGQGPQFIFQYYEKEERGRGNFPDRFSARQFPNYSSELNVNALLLGDSALYLCASKRGTGELFFGEGSRLTVL.

This clonotype was found many times. This chain uses TRBV7-2 with TRBJ2-1; D is possibly TRBD2 (5 bases). Trimming cost V 4 bases and J 0 bases, with 7 bases left between them. The CDR3 is made up of 14 amino acids. CDR1 SGHTA and CDR2 FQGNSA come from the germline V gene. Here the CDR3 reads CASSSRDSYNEQFF. The CDR3 DNA is TGTGCCAGCAGCTCCCGGGACTCCTACAATGAGCAGTTCTTC.

In this sample, this clonotype turned up a few times. The chain employs TRBV29-1 and TRBJ1-6; D is perhaps TRBD1 (5 bases). The CDR3 loop spans 14 amino acids. Germline-derived CDR1 and CDR2 are SQVTM and ANQGSEA. The V end lost 6 bases, the J end lost 7 bases, and 16 bases lay between the germline ends. This CDR3 is CSVRGAGRNSPLHF. CDR3 nucleotide sequence: TGCAGCGTCCGAGGAGCGGGACGAAATTCACCCCTCCACTTT.

CDR3 sequence (DNA): TGTGCCATACAAATGAGCGCCCCGAGGGCAGGGCAGTATTTT. Amino acid sequence: CAIQMSAPRAGQYF. The chain is built from TRBV28 and TRBJ2-3, with D possibly TRBD2 on 5 matching bases. CDR3 length equals 14 residues. Germline V gene sequence: CDR1 MDHEN, CDR2 SYDVKM. V lost 10 bases and J 11 bases, leaving 25 bases between the germline ends. Complete variable domain (other parts from reference TRBV28 and TRBJ2-3): DVKVTQSSRYLVKRTGEKVFLECVQDMDHENMFWYRQDPGLGLRLIYFSYDVKMKEKGDIPEGYSVSREKKERFSLILESASTNQTSMYLCAIQMSAPRAGQYFGPGTRLTVL.

In nucleotides, the CDR3 is TGTGCCAGTAGTGGGGCTAGCGTTAGCTCCTACGAGCAGTACTTC. Amino acid sequence: CASSGASVSSYEQYF. The V call is TRBV19, the J call TRBJ2-7, with D possibly matching TRBD2 (6 bases). CDR1 and CDR2 (germline): LNHDA, SQIVND (reference sequence). CDR3 size: 15 residues. V lost 5 bases, J lost 0 bases, and 14 bases lay in between.

There are many counts of this clonotype. The CDR3 sequence is CASSTTGELFF. The CDR3 nucleotides read TGTGCCAGCAGCACCACCGGGGAGCTGTTTTTT. The chain links TRBV27 to TRBJ2-2; D ambiguous. The germline V gene has CDR1 MNHEY and CDR2 SMNVEV (reference sequence). This CDR3 has 11 amino acids. V lost 6 bases to trimming and J lost 4 bases, with 3 bases between them.